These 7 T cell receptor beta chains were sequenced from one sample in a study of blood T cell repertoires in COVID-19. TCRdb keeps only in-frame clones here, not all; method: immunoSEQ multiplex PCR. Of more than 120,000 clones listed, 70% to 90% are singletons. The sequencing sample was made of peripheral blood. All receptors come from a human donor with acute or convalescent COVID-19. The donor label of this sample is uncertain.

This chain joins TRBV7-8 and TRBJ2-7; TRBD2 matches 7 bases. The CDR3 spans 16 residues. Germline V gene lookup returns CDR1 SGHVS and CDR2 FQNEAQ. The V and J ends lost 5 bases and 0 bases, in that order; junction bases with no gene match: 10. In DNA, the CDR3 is TGTGCCAGCAGCCTATTGGGCGGGAGAATCTCCTACGAGCAGTACGTC. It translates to CASSLLGGRISYEQYV.

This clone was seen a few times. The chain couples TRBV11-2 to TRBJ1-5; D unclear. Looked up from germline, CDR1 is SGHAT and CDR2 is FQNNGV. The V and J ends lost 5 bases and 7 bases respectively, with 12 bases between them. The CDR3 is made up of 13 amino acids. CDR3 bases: TGTGCCAGCAGCACATCACCAGGACAGCCCCAGCATTTT. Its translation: CASSTSPGQPQHF.

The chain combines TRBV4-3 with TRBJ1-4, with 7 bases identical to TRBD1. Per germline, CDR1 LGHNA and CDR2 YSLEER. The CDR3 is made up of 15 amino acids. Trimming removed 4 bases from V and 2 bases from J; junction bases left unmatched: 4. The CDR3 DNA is TGCGCCAGCAGCCCGGAGACAGGGACTAATGAAAAACTGTTTTTT. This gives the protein CASSPETGTNEKLFF.

CDR3 residues: CASGGRDSLGNQPQHF. The CDR3, as DNA: TGTGCCAGCGGAGGCCGGGACAGCCTAGGGAATCAGCCCCAGCATTTT. This chain uses TRBV2 with TRBJ1-5; TRBD1 matches at 7 bases. The CDR3 loop spans 16 amino acids. V shed 8 bases, J shed 4 bases, and the junction held 14 bases outside the gene matches. Per the germline V gene, CDR1 is SNHLY and CDR2 is FYNNEI.

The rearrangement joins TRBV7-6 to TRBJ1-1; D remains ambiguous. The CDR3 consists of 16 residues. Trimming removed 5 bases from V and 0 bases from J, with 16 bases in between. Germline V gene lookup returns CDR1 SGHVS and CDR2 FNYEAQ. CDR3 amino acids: CASSVGGMGMNTEAFF. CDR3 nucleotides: TGTGCCAGCAGCGTTGGAGGGATGGGCATGAACACTGAAGCTTTCTTT.

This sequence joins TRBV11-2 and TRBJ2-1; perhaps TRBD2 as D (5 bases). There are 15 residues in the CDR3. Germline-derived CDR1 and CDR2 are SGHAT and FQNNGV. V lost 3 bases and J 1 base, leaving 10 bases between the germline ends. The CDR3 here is CASSFSSGSYNEQFF. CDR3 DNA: TGTGCCAGCAGCTTTTCCAGCGGATCCTACAATGAGCAGTTCTTC.

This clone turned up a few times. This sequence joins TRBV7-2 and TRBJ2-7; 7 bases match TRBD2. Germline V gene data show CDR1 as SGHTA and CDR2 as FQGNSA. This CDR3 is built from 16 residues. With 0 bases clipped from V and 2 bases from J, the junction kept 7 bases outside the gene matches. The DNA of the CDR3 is TGTGCCAGCAGCTTAGCTGGGGCTAGCGGAACCTACGAGCAGTACTTC. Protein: CASSLAGASGTYEQYF.